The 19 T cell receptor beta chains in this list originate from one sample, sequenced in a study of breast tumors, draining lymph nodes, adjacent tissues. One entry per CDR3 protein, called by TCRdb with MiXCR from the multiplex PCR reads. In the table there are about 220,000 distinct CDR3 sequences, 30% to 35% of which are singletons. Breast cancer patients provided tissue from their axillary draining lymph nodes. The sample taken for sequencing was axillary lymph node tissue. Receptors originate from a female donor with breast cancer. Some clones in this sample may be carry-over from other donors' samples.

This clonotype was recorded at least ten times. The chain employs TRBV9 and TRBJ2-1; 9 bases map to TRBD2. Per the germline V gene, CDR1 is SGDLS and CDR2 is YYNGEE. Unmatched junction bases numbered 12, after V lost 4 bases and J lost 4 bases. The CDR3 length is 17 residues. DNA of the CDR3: TGTGCCAGCAGCCCCAGTGGAGGCGGGAGGGTTTACAATGAGCAGTTCTTC. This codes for CASSPSGGGRVYNEQFF.

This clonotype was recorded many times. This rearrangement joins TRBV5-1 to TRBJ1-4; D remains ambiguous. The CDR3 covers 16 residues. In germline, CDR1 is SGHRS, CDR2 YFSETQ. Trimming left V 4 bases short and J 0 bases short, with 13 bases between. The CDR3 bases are TGCGCCAGCAGCCTCCTAGGACGATCAACTAATGAAAAACTGTTTTTT. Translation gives CASSLLGRSTNEKLFF.

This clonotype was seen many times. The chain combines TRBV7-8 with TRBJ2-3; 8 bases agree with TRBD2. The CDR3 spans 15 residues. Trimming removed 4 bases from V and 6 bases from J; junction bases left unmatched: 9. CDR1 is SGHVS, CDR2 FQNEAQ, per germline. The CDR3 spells CASSSTSVSRDTQYF. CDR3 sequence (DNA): TGTGCCAGCAGCTCGACTAGCGTGAGTAGGGATACGCAGTATTTT.

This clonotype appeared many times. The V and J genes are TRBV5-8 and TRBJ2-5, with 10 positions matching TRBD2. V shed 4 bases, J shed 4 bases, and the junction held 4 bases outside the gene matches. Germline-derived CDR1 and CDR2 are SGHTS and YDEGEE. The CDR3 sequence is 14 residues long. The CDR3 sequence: CASSLAGVGETQYF. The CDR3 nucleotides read TGTGCCAGCAGCCTAGCGGGGGTGGGAGAGACCCAGTACTTC.

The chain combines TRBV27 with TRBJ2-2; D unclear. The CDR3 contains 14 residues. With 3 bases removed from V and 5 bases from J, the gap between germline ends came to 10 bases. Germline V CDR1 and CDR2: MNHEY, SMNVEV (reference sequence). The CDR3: CASSFGQPTGELFF. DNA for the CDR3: TGTGCCAGCAGTTTTGGGCAGCCGACCGGGGAGCTGTTTTTT.

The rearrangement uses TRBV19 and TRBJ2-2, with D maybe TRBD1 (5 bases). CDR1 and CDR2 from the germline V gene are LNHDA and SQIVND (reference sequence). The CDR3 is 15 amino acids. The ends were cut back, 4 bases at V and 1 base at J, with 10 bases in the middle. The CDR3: CASSTRTKNTGELFF. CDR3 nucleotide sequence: TGTGCCAGTAGTACCCGGACAAAGAACACCGGGGAGCTGTTTTTT.

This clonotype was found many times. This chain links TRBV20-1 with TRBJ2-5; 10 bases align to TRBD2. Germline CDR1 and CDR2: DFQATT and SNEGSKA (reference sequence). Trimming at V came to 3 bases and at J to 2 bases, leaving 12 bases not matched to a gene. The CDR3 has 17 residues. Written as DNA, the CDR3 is TGCAGTGCTAGGCCTCCTTATCAACTAGCGGGGCAAGAGACCCAGTACTTC. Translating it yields CSARPPYQLAGQETQYF.

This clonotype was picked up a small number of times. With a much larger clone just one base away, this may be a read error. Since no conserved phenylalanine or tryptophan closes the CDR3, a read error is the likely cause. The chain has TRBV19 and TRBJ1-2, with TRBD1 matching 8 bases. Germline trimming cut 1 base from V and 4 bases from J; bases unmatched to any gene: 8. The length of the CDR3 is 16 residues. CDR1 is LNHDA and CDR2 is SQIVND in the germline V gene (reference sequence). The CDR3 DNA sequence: TGTGCCAGTAGTATAGCAGGCAGGGGGCTTAGCTATGGCTACACCTCC. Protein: CASSIAGRGLSYGYTS.

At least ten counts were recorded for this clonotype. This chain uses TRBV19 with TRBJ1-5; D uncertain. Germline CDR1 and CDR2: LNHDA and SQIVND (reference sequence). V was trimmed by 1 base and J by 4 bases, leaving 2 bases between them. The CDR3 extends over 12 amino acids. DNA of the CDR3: TGTGCCAGTAGTATAGCTAATCAGCCCCAGCATTTT. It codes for CASSIANQPQHF.

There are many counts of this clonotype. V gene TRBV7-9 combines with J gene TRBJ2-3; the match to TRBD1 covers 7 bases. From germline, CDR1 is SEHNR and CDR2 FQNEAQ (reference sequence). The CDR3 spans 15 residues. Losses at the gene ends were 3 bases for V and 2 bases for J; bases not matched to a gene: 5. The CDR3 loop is CASSFGTGDTDTQYF. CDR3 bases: TGTGCCAGCAGCTTCGGTACAGGGGACACAGATACGCAGTATTTT.

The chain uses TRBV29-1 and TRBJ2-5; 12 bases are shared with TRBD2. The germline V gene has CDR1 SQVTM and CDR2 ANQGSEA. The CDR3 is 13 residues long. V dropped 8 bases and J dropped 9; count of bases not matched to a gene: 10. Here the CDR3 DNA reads TGCAGCTTGGATGGACTAGCGGGGTCGGCCCAGTACTTC. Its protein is CSLDGLAGSAQYF.

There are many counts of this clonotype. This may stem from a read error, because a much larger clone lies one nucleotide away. In nucleotides, the CDR3 is TGTGTCATCAGTGGAATCTCTGGTGGCTACACCTTC. Encoded protein: CVISGISGGYTF. The chain employs TRBV10-3 and TRBJ1-2; no reliable D call. Germline CDR1 reads ENHRY; CDR2 reads SYGVKD. The CDR3 runs to 12 residues.

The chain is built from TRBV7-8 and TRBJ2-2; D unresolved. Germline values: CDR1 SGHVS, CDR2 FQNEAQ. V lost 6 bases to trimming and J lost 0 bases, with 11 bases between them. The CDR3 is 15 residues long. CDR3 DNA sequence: TGTGCCAGCAGGGCGAGTCCCTCGAACACCGGGGAGCTGTTTTTT. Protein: CASRASPSNTGELFF.

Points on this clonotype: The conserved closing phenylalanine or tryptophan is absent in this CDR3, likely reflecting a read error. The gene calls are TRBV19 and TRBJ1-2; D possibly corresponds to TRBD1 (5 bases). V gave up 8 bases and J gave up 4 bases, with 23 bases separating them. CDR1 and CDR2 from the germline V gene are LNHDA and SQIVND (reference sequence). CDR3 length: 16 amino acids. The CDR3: CASGSPTSGLAYGYTS. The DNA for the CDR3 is TGTGCCAGTGGTAGCCCTACGTCAGGGCTCGCCTATGGCTACACCTCC.

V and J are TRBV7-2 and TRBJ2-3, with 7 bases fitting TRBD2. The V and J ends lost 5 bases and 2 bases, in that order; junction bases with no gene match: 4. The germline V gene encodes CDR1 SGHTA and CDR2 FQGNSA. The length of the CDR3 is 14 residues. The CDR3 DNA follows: TGTGCCAGCAGCACCAGGGACTACACAGATACGCAGTATTTT. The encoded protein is CASSTRDYTDTQYF.

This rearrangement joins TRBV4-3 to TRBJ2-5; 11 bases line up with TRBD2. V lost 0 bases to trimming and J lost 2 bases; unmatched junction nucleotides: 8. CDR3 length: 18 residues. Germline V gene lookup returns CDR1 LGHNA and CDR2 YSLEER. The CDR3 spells CASSQDPVAGGPQETQYF. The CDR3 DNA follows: TGCGCCAGCAGCCAAGATCCCGTAGCGGGGGGGCCGCAAGAGACCCAGTACTTC.

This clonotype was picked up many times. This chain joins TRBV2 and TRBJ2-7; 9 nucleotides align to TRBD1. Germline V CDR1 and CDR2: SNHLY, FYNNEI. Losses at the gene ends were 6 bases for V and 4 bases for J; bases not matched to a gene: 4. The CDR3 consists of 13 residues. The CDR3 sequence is CASRRDRVYEQYF. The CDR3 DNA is TGTGCCAGCAGGCGGGACAGGGTTTACGAGCAGTACTTC.

CDR3 residues: CSARRAGATNEKLFF. CDR3 sequence (DNA): TGCAGTGCTAGGAGGGCGGGGGCAACTAATGAAAAACTGTTTTTT. The chain couples TRBV20-1 to TRBJ1-4; TRBD1 is a possible D gene (5 bases). Trimming pared 3 bases from V and 0 bases from J, leaving 11 bases between. This CDR3 has 15 amino acids. The germline V gene encodes CDR1 DFQATT and CDR2 SNEGSKA (reference sequence).

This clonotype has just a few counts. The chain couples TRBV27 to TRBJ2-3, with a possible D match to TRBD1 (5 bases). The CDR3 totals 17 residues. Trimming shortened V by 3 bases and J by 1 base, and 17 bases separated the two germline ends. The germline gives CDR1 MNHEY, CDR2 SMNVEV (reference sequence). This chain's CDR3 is CASSFSERTTRTDTQYF. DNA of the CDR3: TGTGCCAGCAGTTTCTCCGAGAGGACAACCCGCACAGATACGCAGTATTTT.